These 27 T cell receptor beta chains were sequenced from one sample in a study of shared clonotypes between healthy human individuals. Here immunoSEQ multiplex PCR was the method, and the copy in TCRdb shows in-frame clones only, minus some. The sample includes 2,500,000 or so clones, 85% to 95% of them seen just once. Sequencing was performed on naive CD4+ T cells from PBMCs. Subset specified: CD45RA+ positively selected. These receptors came from a man aged 18 to 29 in good health. Some clones in this sample may be carry-over from other donors' samples.

The chain links TRBV9 to TRBJ2-5; D perhaps matches TRBD2 (7 bases). V was clipped by 3 bases and J by 0 bases, with 21 bases between them. Looked up from germline, CDR1 is SGDLS and CDR2 is YYNGEE. This CDR3 has 18 residues. The CDR3 reads CASSARAGGLGYQETQYF. The DNA for the CDR3 is TGTGCCAGCAGCGCCCGGGCCGGGGGGCTGGGGTACCAAGAGACCCAGTACTTC. Full variable domain (remainder filled in from reference TRBV9 and TRBJ2-5): DSGVTQTPKHLITATGQRVTLRCSPRSGDLSVYWYQQSLDQGLQFLIQYYNGEERAKGNILERFSAQQFPDLHSELNLSSLELGDSALYFCASSARAGGLGYQETQYFGPGTRLLVL.

The chain couples TRBV28 to TRBJ2-3; TRBD2 aligns across 15 bases. The germline CDR1 and CDR2 sequences are MDHEN and SYDVKM. CDR3 size: 17 residues. V was clipped by 4 bases and J by 4 bases; unmatched bases: 6. CDR3 bases: TGTGCCAGCAGTTCCGGGACTAGCGGGAGGACGGCAGATACGCAGTATTTT. Its translation is CASSSGTSGRTADTQYF. The variable domain in full, completed from reference TRBV28 and TRBJ2-3, reads DVKVTQSSRYLVKRTGEKVFLECVQDMDHENMFWYRQDPGLGLRLIYFSYDVKMKEKGDIPEGYSVSREKKERFSLILESASTNQTSMYLCASSSGTSGRTADTQYFGPGTRLTVL.

The chain recombines TRBV6-8 with TRBJ2-3; no definite D call. Germline V CDR1 and CDR2: MNHGY, SAAAGT. The V end was cut by 7 bases, the J end by 2 bases, with 10 bases between. CDR3 length: 13 residues. In DNA form, the CDR3 reads TGTGCCAGCAAACAAAACGTCACAGATACGCAGTATTTT. Translation gives CASKQNVTDTQYF.

The chain links TRBV7-7 to TRBJ2-3, with D possibly being TRBD2 (5 bases). Looked up from germline, CDR1 is SSHAT and CDR2 is FNYEAQ (reference sequence). The CDR3 runs 15 residues. Trimming shortened V by 2 bases and J by 0 bases, and 9 bases separated the two germline ends. CDR3 residues: CASSLLSGSTDTQYF. The CDR3 nucleotides are TGTGCCAGCAGCTTATTAAGCGGAAGCACAGATACGCAGTATTTT.

As concerns this clone: Other nucleotide sequences in the sample specify the same CDR3. This chain uses TRBV11-3 with TRBJ2-7; no reliable D call. This CDR3 comprises 13 residues. V lost 1 base, J lost 2 bases, and 6 bases lay in between. Germline loops: CDR1 SGHNT, CDR2 YENEEA. The DNA of the CDR3 is TGTGCCAGCAGCTTAGGAGTGGCCTACGAGCAGTACTTC. This translates into CASSLGVAYEQYF. Full variable domain (outside the CDR3, taken from reference TRBV11-3 and TRBJ2-7): EAGVVQSPRYKIIEKKQPVAFWCNPISGHNTLYWYLQNLGQGPELLIRYENEEAVDDSQLPKDRFSAERLKGVDSTLKIQPAELGDSAVYLCASSLGVAYEQYFGPGTRLTVT.

This chain connects TRBV14 to TRBJ2-7; D may correspond to TRBD1 or TRBD2 (5 bases each). Trimming left V 1 base short and J 5 bases short, with 15 bases between. The germline V gene encodes CDR1 SGHDN and CDR2 FVKESK. This CDR3 is 15 amino acids long. CDR3 in DNA: TGTGCCAGCAGCCAAGTATCCAGGGAGTTCCACGAGCAGTACTTC. It codes for CASSQVSREFHEQYF.

The chain joins TRBV2 to TRBJ2-7; D is perhaps TRBD1 (6 bases). Germline V lookup: CDR1 SNHLY, CDR2 FYNNEI. The V end was cut by 4 bases, the J end by 5 bases, with 15 bases between. This CDR3 region has 14 residues. The CDR3 nucleotides read TGTGCCAGCAGTGGGACAGCGACGGTCAACGAGCAGTACTTC. Residues: CASSGTATVNEQYF.

J is TRBJ2-1 and V is TRBV11-2; TRBD1 might be the D (5 bases). The CDR3 sequence is 13 residues long. V was shortened by 1 base and J by 9 bases, with 10 bases between the two germline ends. Germline V gene lookup returns CDR1 SGHAT and CDR2 FQNNGV. The CDR3 coding sequence is TGTGCCAGCAGCTTAGTAGCCCAGGGTGAGCAGTTCTTC. Encoded protein: CASSLVAQGEQFF.

This clone has a handful of counts. This chain uses TRBV5-5 with TRBJ1-4; TRBD1 matches at 9 bases. Germline V gene sequence: CDR1 SGHKS, CDR2 YYEKEE (reference sequence). V lost 0 bases and J lost 13; bases outside the gene matches: 7. The CDR3 spans 14 residues. CDR3 nucleotides: TGTGCCAGCAGCTTGGAGGGACAGGGCGTGGGACTGTTTTTT. It translates to CASSLEGQGVGLFF.

The chain uses TRBV28 and TRBJ2-3; 7 positions agree with TRBD1. Germline V CDR1 and CDR2: MDHEN, SYDVKM. Unmatched junction bases numbered 3, after V lost 5 bases and J lost 1 base. The CDR3 sequence is 14 residues long. CDR3 sequence: CASSPGTGTDTQYF. For the CDR3, the DNA is TGTGCCAGCAGTCCGGGGACAGGCACAGATACGCAGTATTTT.

This chain joins TRBV15 and TRBJ2-7; 8 bases fit TRBD1. The junction had 9 bases not matched to a gene; V was cut back by 5 bases and J by 6 bases. There are 14 residues in the CDR3. In germline, CDR1 is LNHNV, CDR2 YYDKDF (reference sequence). For the CDR3, the DNA is TGTGCCACCAGCGGATTCTCCAGGGGGCTCGAGCAGTACTTC. This codes for CATSGFSRGLEQYF.

The CDR3: CASTTGGVGANVLTF. The CDR3 DNA reads as TGTGCCAGCACCACAGGGGGCGTTGGGGCCAACGTCCTGACTTTC. The chain links TRBV28 to TRBJ2-6, with 9 bases lining up with TRBD1. The length of the CDR3 is 15 residues. The germline CDR1 and CDR2 sequences are MDHEN and SYDVKM. V was clipped by 7 bases and J by 3 bases; unmatched bases: 4. Full variable domain (outside the CDR3, taken from reference TRBV28 and TRBJ2-6): DVKVTQSSRYLVKRTGEKVFLECVQDMDHENMFWYRQDPGLGLRLIYFSYDVKMKEKGDIPEGYSVSREKKERFSLILESASTNQTSMYLCASTTGGVGANVLTFGAGSRLTVL.

The V and J genes are TRBV29-1 and TRBJ2-5; no clear D gene. The closer fit of TRBJ2-7 to the DNA end suggests the J call may be wrong. The germline V gene encodes CDR1 SQVTM and CDR2 ANQGSEA. This CDR3 region has 14 residues. CDR3 protein: CSVEDRVGVNEQYF. The CDR3 coding sequence is TGCAGCGTTGAAGATCGGGTGGGCGTCAACGAGCAGTACTTC.

V gene TRBV19 combines with J gene TRBJ2-7; possibly TRBD2 for D (5 bases). Germline V gives CDR1 LNHDA, CDR2 SQIVND (reference sequence). The V end was cut by 6 bases, the J end by 1 base, with 16 bases between. This CDR3 comprises 15 residues. Written as DNA, the CDR3 is TGTGCCAGTAGCGGTAAAGGACTTCGGTCCTACGAGCAGTACTTC. Its protein is CASSGKGLRSYEQYF.

The J gene is TRBJ2-1, the V gene TRBV4-1, with a weak D call TRBD2 (6 bases). Germline values: CDR1 MGHRA, CDR2 YSYEKL. V was pared by 4 bases and J by 2 bases, with 12 bases between. The CDR3 has 15 amino acids. CDR3 in amino acids: CASSLSGPAYNEQFF. CDR3 in DNA: TGCGCCAGCAGCCTCAGCGGGCCCGCCTACAATGAGCAGTTCTTC.

The gene calls are TRBV28 and TRBJ2-3; 8 nucleotides align to TRBD2. This CDR3 comprises 16 residues. J gave up 0 bases and V 5 bases, and 7 bases lay outside the gene matches. The germline V gene encodes CDR1 MDHEN and CDR2 SYDVKM. DNA of the CDR3: TGTGCCAGCAGTACCATAGCGGGAACTAGCACAGATACGCAGTATTTT. It translates to CASSTIAGTSTDTQYF.

This clone was recorded once. The gene calls are TRBV7-9 and TRBJ2-7; 8 bases line up with TRBD2. Losses at the gene ends were 3 bases for V and 3 bases for J; bases not matched to a gene: 7. This CDR3 spans 15 amino acids. From germline, CDR1 is SEHNR and CDR2 FQNEAQ (reference sequence). CDR3 nucleotide sequence: TGTGCCAGCAGCTTGATGGCGGGAGGAATCTACGAGCAGTACTTC. Amino acids: CASSLMAGGIYEQYF. Complete variable domain (other parts from reference TRBV7-9 and TRBJ2-7): DTGVSQNPRHKITKRGQNVTFRCDPISEHNRLYWYRQTLGQGPEFLTYFQNEAQLEKSRLLSDRFSAERPKGSFSTLEIQRTEQGDSAMYLCASSLMAGGIYEQYFGPGTRLTVT.

The V gene is TRBV6-6, the J gene TRBJ2-1, with 11 bases that match TRBD2. The CDR3 has 14 amino acids. Germline V gene sequence: CDR1 MNHNY, CDR2 SVGAGI (reference sequence). V gave up 5 bases and J gave up 9 bases; unmatched junction bases: 6. The CDR3 sequence is CASSVFLAGGEQFF. The CDR3 bases are TGTGCCAGCAGTGTATTCCTAGCGGGAGGTGAGCAGTTCTTC.

The chain uses TRBV19 and TRBJ1-2, with D unresolved. The CDR3 runs to 14 residues. V gave up 7 bases and J gave up 0 bases, with 12 bases separating them. Germline CDR1 LNHDA, CDR2 SQIVND (reference sequence). CDR3: CASNGMGTNYGYTF. As DNA, the CDR3 is TGTGCCAGTAACGGTATGGGGACTAACTATGGCTACACCTTC. Using reference TRBV19 and TRBJ1-2 for the parts outside the CDR3, the full variable domain is DGGITQSPKYLFRKEGQNVTLSCEQNLNHDAMYWYRQDPGQGLRLIYYSQIVNDFQKGDIAEGYSVSREKKESFPLTVTSAQKNPTAFYLCASNGMGTNYGYTFGSGTRLTVV.

This chain links TRBV28 with TRBJ2-1, with 11 bases fitting TRBD2. V trimming: 1 base; J trimming: 11 bases; junction bases outside the gene matches: 7. The CDR3 has 15 amino acids. In germline, CDR1 is MDHEN, CDR2 SYDVKM. The CDR3 is CASSLSLAGVKKQFF. CDR3 nucleotides: TGTGCCAGCAGTTTATCACTAGCGGGAGTCAAGAAGCAGTTCTTC.

The chain couples TRBV6-6 to TRBJ2-3, with TRBD1 identical over 7 bases. Trimming removed 10 bases from V and 4 bases from J; junction bases left unmatched: 14. The CDR3 has 15 residues. CDR1 MNHNY and CDR2 SVGAGI come from the germline V gene (reference sequence). This chain's CDR3 is CATGVAGGRADTQYF. The DNA for the CDR3 is TGTGCCACCGGCGTGGCAGGGGGTCGGGCAGATACGCAGTATTTT.

The chain carries TRBV2 and TRBJ2-2; tentative D call: TRBD1 (5 bases). V lost 1 base, J lost 3 bases, and 9 bases lay in between. Germline assignment: CDR1 SNHLY and CDR2 FYNNEI. The CDR3 is made up of 15 amino acids. The CDR3 coding sequence is TGTGCCAGCAGTGAAGTCTCAGGGTACACCGGGGAGCTGTTTTTT. Protein: CASSEVSGYTGELFF. The full variable domain, with the rest looked up from reference TRBV2 and TRBJ2-2, is EPEVTQTPSHQVTQMGQEVILRCVPISNHLYFYWYRQILGQKVEFLVSFYNNEISEKSEIFDDQFSVERPDGSNFTLKIRSTKLEDSAMYFCASSEVSGYTGELFFGEGSRLTVL.

This chain links TRBV5-1 with TRBJ2-3, with D uncertain. V lost 2 bases and J 5 bases, leaving 6 bases between the germline ends. The germline CDR1 and CDR2 sequences are SGHRS and YFSETQ. This CDR3 spans 12 amino acids. The chain's CDR3 is CASSFPGDTQYF. The CDR3, as DNA: TGCGCCAGCAGCTTCCCAGGAGATACGCAGTATTTT.

The chain links TRBV28 to TRBJ1-6; TRBD1 is a possible D gene (6 bases). V lost 10 bases and J 7 bases, leaving 14 bases between the germline ends. The CDR3 is 13 amino acids. Per germline, CDR1 MDHEN and CDR2 SYDVKM. This CDR3 reads CATSPGGNSPLHF. Here the CDR3 DNA reads TGTGCCACATCCCCCGGGGGCAATTCACCCCTCCACTTT.

The V call is TRBV7-8, the J call TRBJ2-7, with D possibly TRBD2 on 6 matching bases. Trimming cost V 5 bases and J 3 bases, with 17 bases left between them. The CDR3 contains 15 residues. Per germline, CDR1 SGHVS and CDR2 FQNEAQ. The CDR3 region has the DNA TGTGCCAGCAGCGTTAGCGGAACCACCTACTACGAGCAGTACTTC. Residues: CASSVSGTTYYEQYF. The full variable domain, its missing parts supplied by reference TRBV7-8 and TRBJ2-7, is GAGVSQSPRYKVAKRGQDVALRCDPISGHVSLFWYQQALGQGPEFLTYFQNEAQLDKSGLPSDRFFAERPEGSVSTLKIQRTQQEDSAVYLCASSVSGTTYYEQYFGPGTRLTVT.

V usage is TRBV28 and J usage is TRBJ1-5; 10 bases agree with TRBD1. The CDR3 length is 16 residues. Germline V gene data show CDR1 as MDHEN and CDR2 as SYDVKM. Losses at the gene ends were 2 bases for V and 6 bases for J; bases not matched to a gene: 7. CDR3 DNA: TGTGCCAGCAGTTTAGGGGACAGGGGTCTGGGTCAGCCCCAGCATTTT. This codes for CASSLGDRGLGQPQHF. Based on the CDR3 plus reference TRBV28 and TRBJ1-5, the full variable domain is DVKVTQSSRYLVKRTGEKVFLECVQDMDHENMFWYRQDPGLGLRLIYFSYDVKMKEKGDIPEGYSVSREKKERFSLILESASTNQTSMYLCASSLGDRGLGQPQHFGDGTRLSIL.

This chain joins TRBV9 and TRBJ2-7; 10 positions agree with TRBD2. Germline values: CDR1 SGDLS, CDR2 YYNGEE. The CDR3 spans 18 residues. J gave up 5 bases and V 0 bases, and 14 bases lay outside the gene matches. In nucleotides, the CDR3 is TGTGCCAGCAGCGTAGGGGCTAGCGGGAGTACCCCTGTTGACGAGCAGTACTTC. Translated: CASSVGASGSTPVDEQYF. Drawing the rest from reference TRBV9 and TRBJ2-7, the complete variable domain is DSGVTQTPKHLITATGQRVTLRCSPRSGDLSVYWYQQSLDQGLQFLIQYYNGEERAKGNILERFSAQQFPDLHSELNLSSLELGDSALYFCASSVGASGSTPVDEQYFGPGTRLTVT.